A selection of T cell receptor beta chains follows, all from one sample in a study of shared clonotypes between healthy human individuals. The repertoire was sequenced with immunoSEQ multiplex PCR; TCRdb's copy has only in-frame clones and lacks some. In the table there are around 980,000 clones, approximately 80% of which are singletons. Specimen: memory CD4+ T cells from PBMCs. The receptors here all came from a man aged 18-30 years in good health. Some clones in this sample may be carry-over from other donors' samples. CDR3s include the opening cysteine and the closing phenylalanine or tryptophan. A D gene is named only where the DNA matches it firmly. Clone size is given for some rows only: seen once, a few or many times, or a class if the clone is expanded.

d_gene,abundance,v_gene,j_gene,CDR3aa,CDR3nt
NA,NA,TRBV20-1,TRBJ1-4,CSAGEGQKLFF,TGCAGTGCTGGAGAAGGGCAAAAACTGTTTTTT
TRBD1,NA,TRBV19,TRBJ2-3,CASTSLGTGEKDTQYF,TGTGCCAGTACCTCACTAGGGACAGGGGAAAAGGATACGCAGTATTTT
NA,NA,TRBV7-2,TRBJ2-7,CASGPSGLRSYEQYF,TGTGCCAGCGGACCGAGCGGGCTACGCTCCTACGAGCAGTACTTC
NA,NA,TRBV20-1,TRBJ1-2,CSASRRTFYTF,TGCAGTGCTAGTCGCAGGACCTTCTACACCTTC
TRBD1,few,TRBV7-2,TRBJ1-1,CASSILRTGKGSTEAFF,TGTGCCAGCAGCATTTTACGGACAGGGAAGGGGAGCACTGAAGCTTTCTTT
TRBD2,NA,TRBV28,TRBJ2-7,CASSSPAGGTYEQYF,TGTGCCAGCAGTTCCCCGGCGGGGGGGACCTACGAGCAGTACTTC
NA,NA,TRBV10-1,TRBJ2-5,CASSEGVCVDCIPSKYF,TGCGCCAGCAGTGAGGGGGTATGCGTCGACTGTATCCCCTCCAAGTACTTC
TRBD1,NA,TRBV2,TRBJ1-1,CASRGQMNTEAFF,TGTGCCAGCAGGGGACAGATGAACACTGAAGCTTTCTTT
TRBD2,many,TRBV7-8,TRBJ2-3,CASRLRGRADTQYF,TGTGCCAGCAGGCTACGGGGGAGGGCAGATACGCAGTATTTT
NA,NA,TRBV2,TRBJ1-1,CASSEVSRVTEAFF,TGTGCCAGCAGTGAAGTGAGCAGGGTCACTGAAGCTTTCTTT
NA,NA,TRBV5-4,TRBJ2-2,CASSLFRNTGELFF,TGTGCCAGCAGCTTGTTCAGGAACACCGGGGAGCTGTTTTTT
NA,NA,TRBV18,TRBJ1-2,CASSPGGDYGYTF,TGTGCCAGCTCACCAGGGGGAGACTATGGCTACACCTTC
NA,NA,TRBV4-2,TRBJ2-2,CASSLPGSQSNTGELFF,TGTGCCAGCAGCCTACCCGGTAGCCAATCGAACACCGGGGAGCTGTTTTTT
TRBD2,NA,TRBV9,TRBJ2-1,CASSAVAGYNEQFF,TGTGCCAGCAGCGCCGTAGCGGGATACAATGAGCAGTTCTTC
TRBD1,NA,TRBV6-6,TRBJ2-7,CASSYWGQGDEQYF,TGTGCCAGCAGTTACTGGGGACAGGGGGACGAGCAGTACTTC
NA,NA,TRBV19,TRBJ2-5,CASSILPGESSQYF,TGTGCCAGTAGTATACTCCCGGGGGAGTCATCCCAGTACTTC
TRBD1,NA,TRBV30,TRBJ1-6,CAWRDREDSPLHF,TGTGCCTGGAGAGACAGGGAAGATTCACCCCTCCACTTT
NA,NA,TRBV4-1,TRBJ1-4,CASSQERMGAGGKLFF,TGCGCCAGCAGCCAAGAGAGGATGGGGGCGGGAGGAAAACTGTTTTTT
TRBD1,NA,TRBV28,TRBJ1-3,CASSSPGQGPPIYF,TGTGCCAGCAGTTCTCCGGGACAGGGCCCACCCATATATTTT
NA,NA,TRBV7-3,TRBJ2-1,CASSLWGLSNEQFF,TGTGCCAGCAGCTTATGGGGTTTAAGCAATGAGCAGTTCTTC
NA,NA,TRBV7-3,TRBJ2-3,CASSSGQTADTQYF,TGTGCCAGCAGCTCAGGACAGACAGCAGATACGCAGTATTTT
NA,NA,TRBV5-1,TRBJ1-5,CASSLVPGSGNQPQHF,TGCGCCAGCAGCTTGGTACCCGGCAGCGGTAATCAGCCCCAGCATTTT
TRBD2,NA,TRBV5-1,TRBJ2-7,CASSGGSGDEQYF,TGCGCCAGCAGCGGGGGGAGCGGGGACGAGCAGTACTTC
NA,many,TRBV4-1,TRBJ2-5,CASSRAGIQETQYF,TGCGCCAGCAGCCGAGCAGGGATCCAAGAGACCCAGTACTTC
NA,NA,TRBV20-1,TRBJ1-1,CSATGRTEAFF,TGCAGTGCTACAGGGAGGACTGAAGCTTTCTTT
NA,NA,TRBV7-2,TRBJ1-1,CASSFYSFLQTEAFF,TGTGCCAGCAGCTTTTATTCGTTCCTGCAAACTGAAGCTTTCTTT
NA,few,TRBV2,TRBJ1-5,CASSDSQGRNQPQHF,TGTGCCAGCAGTGATAGCCAGGGTCGCAATCAGCCCCAGCATTTT
NA,NA,TRBV7-2,TRBJ2-7,CASSPGQSGEQYF,TGTGCCAGCAGCCCTGGACAGTCGGGCGAGCAGTACTTC
NA,NA,TRBV2,TRBJ2-1,CASKEQDLGAWNEQFF,TGTGCCAGCAAGGAACAGGATTTGGGAGCGTGGAATGAGCAGTTCTTC
NA,once,TRBV20-1,TRBJ1-1,CSGYKNTEAFF,TGCAGTGGTTATAAGAACACTGAAGCTTTCTTT
TRBD1,NA,TRBV28,TRBJ1-4,CASSPPRGREKLFF,TGTGCCAGCAGTCCCCCCAGGGGGCGGGAAAAACTGTTTTTT
NA,NA,TRBV7-2,TRBJ2-5,CASSLPGYPQYF,TGTGCCAGCAGCTTACCGGGCTATCCCCAGTACTTC
NA,NA,TRBV18,TRBJ1-1,CASSISSSGLNTEAFF,TGTGCCAGCTCAATCTCCAGCTCAGGGTTGAACACTGAAGCTTTCTTT